The 21 T cell receptor beta chains reported below all come from one sample, sequenced in a study of blood T cells in healthy people across ages. Alongside a J-beta primer mix, a sample-barcoded 5' primer served in a second PCR lasting roughly 7 to 12 cycles. TCRdb itself ran the 5' RACE reads through MiXCR, one entry per CDR3 protein. The table shows about 780,000 distinct CDR3 sequences, with less than 60% occurring only once. Sequencing was done on a sample of blood. Every receptor here comes from a man aged 80 or over in good health.

The rearrangement uses TRBV5-1 and TRBJ2-7; a possible D gene is TRBD2 (6 bases). Trimming took 5 bases from V and 7 from J, leaving 16 bases between them. The germline V gene encodes CDR1 SGHRS and CDR2 YFSETQ. CDR3 size: 13 residues. CDR3 loop: CASSRVADNEQYF. In nucleotides, the CDR3 is TGCGCCAGCAGTCGGGTAGCGGACAATGAGCAGTACTTC.

The chain recombines TRBV18 with TRBJ1-6; D is unclear. The CDR3 loop spans 15 amino acids. Trimming removed 4 bases at V and 7 bases at J, with 14 bases between. The germline CDR1 and CDR2 sequences are KGHSH and LQKENI. This CDR3 is CASSHGRTENSPLHF. CDR3 nucleotide sequence: TGTGCCAGCTCACACGGGAGGACGGAGAATTCACCCCTCCACTTT.

This clonotype came up many times. J is TRBJ2-5 and V is TRBV11-2; TRBD1 might be the D (5 bases). This CDR3 is built from 13 residues. V was shortened by 3 bases and J by 5 bases, with 10 bases between the two germline ends. Looked up from germline, CDR1 is SGHAT and CDR2 is FQNNGV. This chain's CDR3 is CASSFDSWETQYF. In DNA form, the CDR3 reads TGTGCCAGCAGCTTCGACAGTTGGGAGACCCAGTACTTC.

This rearrangement joins TRBV3-1 to TRBJ2-7; a possible D gene is TRBD2 (6 bases). V was pared by 3 bases and J by 6 bases, with 18 bases between. The CDR3 is 15 amino acids. Germline values: CDR1 LGHDT, CDR2 YNNKEL (reference sequence). The DNA of the CDR3 is TGTGCCAGCAGCCATGATAGTGGGAGGTGGGCCGAGCAGTACTTC. Translating it yields CASSHDSGRWAEQYF.

J is TRBJ2-1 and V is TRBV27; 16 bases line up with TRBD2. CDR1 is MNHEY and CDR2 is SMNVEV in the germline V gene (reference sequence). This CDR3 is 19 amino acids long. The V gene end was trimmed by 6 bases and the J gene end by 2 bases; junction bases not matched to a gene: 10. The CDR3 loop reads CASSLAGTSGRAPYNEQFF. The CDR3 coding sequence is TGTGCCAGCAGCCTCGCCGGGACTAGCGGGAGGGCCCCCTACAATGAGCAGTTCTTC.

This clonotype was detected only a few times. V gene TRBV9 combines with J gene TRBJ1-1; D remains ambiguous. V gave up 2 bases and J gave up 0 bases, with 8 bases separating them. The CDR3 has 14 residues. Germline V CDR1 and CDR2: SGDLS, YYNGEE. The CDR3 DNA sequence: TGTGCCAGCAGCGTCCAGCAGATGAACACTGAAGCTTTCTTT. It yields the protein CASSVQQMNTEAFF.

Note on this clonotype: The junction differs from germline at one of its ends, possibly a read error. This chain links TRBV10-3 with TRBJ2-5, with D perhaps matching TRBD2 (5 bases). The CDR3 is 13 amino acids. CDR1 is ENHRY and CDR2 is SYGVKD in the germline V gene. The CDR3 loop is CATGRGKEETRYF. CDR3 DNA sequence: TGTGCCACCGGCCGGGGTAAAGAAGAGACCCGGTACTTC.

The rearrangement uses TRBV3-1 and TRBJ2-1, with a weak D call TRBD2 (6 bases). This CDR3 comprises 16 residues. Germline loops: CDR1 LGHDT, CDR2 YNNKEL (reference sequence). V lost 4 bases and J 7 bases, leaving 20 bases between the germline ends. The chain's CDR3 is CASSLSHTSAGNEQFF. The CDR3 DNA follows: TGTGCCAGCAGCCTTAGCCACACCTCTGCGGGGAATGAGCAGTTCTTC.

This clonotype was seen repeatedly, ten times or more. V and J are TRBV7-2 and TRBJ2-1, with a possible D match to TRBD2 (6 bases). The length of the CDR3 is 15 residues. Germline V lookup: CDR1 SGHTA, CDR2 FQGNSA. Trimming left V 1 base short and J 12 bases short, with 19 bases between. CDR3 in DNA: TGTGCCAGCAGCTTAGTTCCGGGGGTCGGCACGGTGCAGTTCTTC. It specifies CASSLVPGVGTVQFF.

The chain links TRBV6-6 to TRBJ1-3; D call uncertain. The V and J ends lost 7 bases and 0 bases respectively, with 7 bases between them. This CDR3 has 13 amino acids. Germline CDR1 MNHNY, CDR2 SVGAGI (reference sequence). The chain's CDR3 is CASTPSSGNTIYF. DNA of the CDR3: TGTGCCAGCACTCCGAGCTCTGGAAACACCATATATTTT.

This clonotype has just a few counts. V and J are TRBV5-1 and TRBJ2-1; 12 nucleotides line up with TRBD2. The junction had 5 bases not matched to a gene; V was cut back by 4 bases and J by 3 bases. Germline CDR1 and CDR2: SGHRS and YFSETQ. The CDR3 sequence is 16 residues long. This CDR3 reads CASSRTSGTGYNEQFF. DNA for the CDR3: TGCGCCAGCAGCAGGACTAGCGGGACCGGCTACAATGAGCAGTTCTTC.

This clonotype was counted a single time. J is TRBJ2-1 and V is TRBV29-1; 9 bases are shared with TRBD2. V lost 7 bases to trimming and J lost 2 bases; unmatched junction nucleotides: 12. Looked up from germline, CDR1 is SQVTM and CDR2 is ANQGSEA. This CDR3 spans 16 amino acids. CDR3 DNA sequence: TGCAGCGGGAAGGGTAGCGGGAGATCCACCTACAATGAGCAGTTCTTC. Translating it yields CSGKGSGRSTYNEQFF.

The chain joins TRBV7-2 to TRBJ2-1; possibly TRBD2 for D (6 bases). Trimming took off 2 bases at V and 7 bases at J, with 15 bases between the two ends. CDR1 and CDR2 (germline): SGHTA, FQGNSA. There are 15 residues in the CDR3. CDR3 nucleotide sequence: TGTGCCAGCAGCTTAAGGGGATCTAGCGTGAATGAGCAGTTCTTC. Translation: CASSLRGSSVNEQFF.

The sample holds a few counts of this clonotype. CDR3 bases: TGTGCCAGCAGCCGTCGGGGGTCTGGGGCCAACGTCCTGACTTTC. Translated, it gives CASSRRGSGANVLTF. The rearrangement links TRBV6-5 to TRBJ2-6, with D perhaps TRBD2 (6 bases). This CDR3 is 15 amino acids long. Germline lookup yields CDR1 MNHEY and CDR2 SVGAGI. Trimming took off 6 bases at V and 1 base at J, with 10 bases between the two ends.

Only a few counts were recorded for this clonotype. The chain links TRBV5-1 to TRBJ2-5; TRBD2 aligns across 7 bases. CDR3 length equals 16 residues. The ends lost 0 bases at V and 5 bases at J; junction bases unmatched: 10. CDR1 is SGHRS and CDR2 is YFSETQ in the germline V gene. CDR3 region: CASSLALGGGVETQYF. The CDR3 coding sequence is TGCGCCAGCAGCTTGGCTCTTGGGGGAGGGGTCGAGACCCAGTACTTC.

The V gene is TRBV12-3 or TRBV12-4, the J gene TRBJ1-5; tentatively, D is TRBD1 (6 bases). The CDR3 has 13 residues. With 6 bases removed from V and 6 bases from J, the gap between germline ends came to 12 bases. The CDR3 protein is CASSTLGAQPQHF. CDR3 nucleotide sequence: TGTGCCAGCAGCACCCTGGGGGCTCAGCCCCAGCATTTT.

The sample holds a few counts of this clonotype. The chain carries TRBV9 and TRBJ2-3; 7 bases are a match to TRBD2. This CDR3 region has 14 residues. CDR1 is SGDLS and CDR2 is YYNGEE in the germline V gene. V shed 7 bases, J shed 3 bases, and the junction held 8 bases outside the gene matches. The CDR3, as DNA: TGTGCCAGCGGGAGGGGAGAACCGACAGATACGCAGTATTTT. This translates into CASGRGEPTDTQYF.

In this sample, this clonotype turned up a few times. The CDR3 loop is CAISGYSTGATEAFF. The CDR3 DNA reads TGTGCCATCAGTGGATATTCAACCGGGGCCACTGAAGCTTTCTTT. The rearrangement joins TRBV10-3 to TRBJ1-1; weak D call: TRBD1 (5 bases). Germline V gene lookup returns CDR1 ENHRY and CDR2 SYGVKD. Trimming took 4 bases from V and 4 from J, leaving 16 bases between them. The CDR3 spans 15 residues.

Comments on this clonotype: The junction departs from germline at one end; a sequencing error may be responsible. CDR3 DNA sequence: TGTGCCAGCAAGAGCTCCTACGGGCAGTACTTC. Amino acid sequence: CASKSSYGQYF. The chain joins TRBV6-1 to TRBJ2-7; D is undetermined. The CDR3 contains 11 residues. Germline-derived CDR1 and CDR2 are MNHNS and SASEGT.

This clonotype was counted a few times. The chain combines TRBV12-3 or TRBV12-4 with TRBJ2-3; D tentatively reads TRBD1 or TRBD2 (6 bases each). The ends were cut back, 6 bases at V and 5 bases at J, with 18 bases in the middle. This CDR3 contains 15 residues. CDR3 nucleotide sequence: TGTGCCAGCAGGCTGGGGGCGGGGCCCAAAGATACGCAGTATTTT. Protein: CASRLGAGPKDTQYF.

The chain couples TRBV20-1 to TRBJ1-2; a possible D gene is TRBD1 (5 bases). CDR1 is DFQATT, CDR2 SNEGSKA, per germline (reference sequence). This CDR3 is 12 amino acids long. The CDR3 nucleotides read TGCAGACTAGGGGAGCCTAACTATGGCTACACCTTC. Its protein product is CRLGEPNYGYTF.